This T cell receptor (beta chain) was recovered during a study of blood T cell repertoires in COVID-19. On the study more broadly: Specimens from acute and convalescent COVID-19 originated in the United States, Italy and Spain. PBMCs, B-cell-depleted T cells, or T cells provided the cDNA or gDNA that made up the material.

This CDR3 has 15 residues. V lost 2 bases and J lost 5, with 15 bases in between. The germline V gene encodes CDR1 MNHEY and CDR2 SVGEGT. Source study methods: Estimation of nucleated cell counts relied on the amplification of reference gene primers. Measured with immunoSEQ multiplex PCR; TCRdb has only the in-frame clones, and not every one. The V and J calls and clone size come from that table; D and trimming were worked out from the DNA. Altogether some 700,000 clones are present, around 90% being singletons, with the ten largest covering around 0.3%. J is TRBJ1-1 and V is TRBV6-2 or TRBV6-3, with unresolved D. This TCR derives from a woman under 30 with acute or convalescent COVID-19. Sequencing used peripheral blood. CDR3 protein: CASSYGRVPRTEAFF. The CDR3 bases are TGTGCCAGCAGTTACGGGAGGGTCCCGAGGACTGAAGCTTTCTTT.